Each of the 24 T cell receptor beta chains below was sequenced from the same sample in a study of blood T cell repertoires in COVID-19 (dated by TCRdb to about 2020). Library preparation employed the immunoSEQ multiplex PCR assay. What TCRdb holds here is the immuneACCESS table cut down to in-frame rearrangements. Part of the clones is not present; checked against another copy, under half of the missing clones reflect an unresolved V gene, and the others are unexplained. The sample table lists some 220,000 clones, 85% of them with a count of one. More than 2% of the sample lies in the top ten. Specimen: peripheral blood. These receptors were taken from a woman in her sixties or seventies with COVID-19, enrolled during active disease.

The V and J genes are TRBV27 and TRBJ2-1; 12 bases align to TRBD2. The CDR3 has 17 amino acids. Unmatched junction bases numbered 5, after V lost 5 bases and J lost 0 bases. CDR1 and CDR2 (germline): MNHEY, SMNVEV (reference sequence). The CDR3 DNA sequence: TGTGCCAGCAGTCTAGGACTAGCGGGAATCTCCTACAATGAGCAGTTCTTC. It translates to CASSLGLAGISYNEQFF.

This rearrangement joins TRBV5-1 to TRBJ1-5; D is possibly TRBD1 (6 bases). CDR1 and CDR2 (germline): SGHRS, YFSETQ. The V and J ends lost 0 bases and 6 bases respectively, with 10 bases between them. The CDR3 consists of 14 residues. This chain's CDR3 is CASSLGAGAQPQHF. CDR3 bases: TGCGCCAGCAGCTTGGGGGCAGGGGCTCAGCCCCAGCATTTT.

The chain uses TRBV5-1 and TRBJ2-7; D possibly corresponds to TRBD1 (7 bases). The V gene lost 0 bases and the J gene lost 5 bases, with 12 bases spanning the gap. The germline V gene has CDR1 SGHRS and CDR2 YFSETQ. This CDR3 is 14 amino acids long. CDR3 DNA sequence: TGCGCCAGCAGCTTGGCGGGCAGGGGGGACGAGCAGTACTTC. Residues: CASSLAGRGDEQYF.

This clone came up once. J is TRBJ2-4 and V is TRBV6-2 or TRBV6-3; a possible D gene is TRBD2 (6 bases). The CDR3 is made up of 16 amino acids. V was shortened by 2 bases and J by 3 bases, with 14 bases between the two germline ends. The germline gives CDR1 MNHEY, CDR2 SVGEGT. The CDR3 coding sequence is TGTGCCAGCAGTTACGGGAATTGGGAGGTCAAAAACATTCAGTACTTC. This encodes CASSYGNWEVKNIQYF.

In this sample, this clone turned up once. V gene TRBV2 combines with J gene TRBJ2-7, with 9 bases identical to TRBD1. J gave up 5 bases and V 7 bases, and 12 bases lay outside the gene matches. Germline V CDR1 and CDR2: SNHLY, FYNNEI. The CDR3 totals 15 residues. CDR3 loop: CASKPSGTGFNEQYF. CDR3 in DNA: TGTGCCAGCAAACCCTCCGGGACAGGGTTCAACGAGCAGTACTTC.

The chain couples TRBV27 to TRBJ1-3; D ambiguous. This CDR3 has 15 amino acids. Trimming took off 6 bases at V and 0 bases at J, with 12 bases between the two ends. Per the germline V gene, CDR1 is MNHEY and CDR2 is SMNVEV (reference sequence). The CDR3 nucleotides are TGTGCCAGCAGCCCTGGGAGGAGCTCTGGAAACACCATATATTTT. Protein product: CASSPGRSSGNTIYF.

The chain uses TRBV7-2 and TRBJ2-1; 7 bases align to TRBD2. The CDR3 runs to 18 residues. Trimming cost V 5 bases and J 7 bases; bases outside gene matches: 20. Per germline, CDR1 SGHTA and CDR2 FQGNSA. CDR3 amino acids: CASSRFSSGDSLWNEQFF. CDR3 sequence (DNA): TGTGCCAGCAGCCGCTTTAGCAGCGGGGATTCCTTGTGGAATGAGCAGTTCTTC.

The CDR3 region has the DNA TGTGCCAGCAGTCCACGCTCCCTTTCACAGACTGGAAACACCATATATTTT. Translation gives CASSPRSLSQTGNTIYF. This rearrangement joins TRBV27 to TRBJ1-3; D not resolved. With 5 bases removed from V and 2 bases from J, the gap between germline ends came to 19 bases. Germline V gene data show CDR1 as MNHEY and CDR2 as SMNVEV (reference sequence). CDR3 length: 17 residues.

The rearrangement links TRBV11-3 to TRBJ1-4, with D maybe TRBD1 (5 bases). CDR1 and CDR2 (germline): SGHNT, YENEEA. CDR3 length: 15 amino acids. V was cut by 0 bases and J by 6 bases, with 11 bases left in between. CDR3: CASSLDLGVDEKLFF. The DNA for the CDR3 is TGTGCCAGCAGCTTAGATTTAGGGGTCGATGAAAAACTGTTTTTT.

V usage is TRBV27 and J usage is TRBJ1-4; D is unresolved. V was cut by 3 bases and J by 3 bases, with 11 bases left in between. Germline CDR1 is MNHEY and CDR2 is SMNVEV (reference sequence). CDR3 size: 15 residues. In nucleotides, the CDR3 is TGTGCCAGCAGTTTCGGGTATTGGTCTAATGAAAAACTGTTTTTT. This sequence encodes CASSFGYWSNEKLFF.

The rearrangement joins TRBV19 to TRBJ1-2; 7 nucleotides line up with TRBD1. V trimming: 6 bases; J trimming: 4 bases; junction bases outside the gene matches: 11. The CDR3 is made up of 15 amino acids. CDR1 LNHDA and CDR2 SQIVND come from the germline V gene (reference sequence). The CDR3 DNA sequence: TGTGCCAGTAGCCCTTACTTTGGACAGGTCTATGGCTACACCTTC. Its protein is CASSPYFGQVYGYTF.

Only one count was recorded for this clone. The genes are TRBV14 and TRBJ2-1; the D is unclear. CDR1 SGHDN and CDR2 FVKESK come from the germline V gene. This CDR3 is 16 amino acids long. V lost 2 bases, J lost 3 bases, and 14 bases lay in between. CDR3: CASSQLPSSVYNEQFF. The DNA for the CDR3 is TGTGCCAGCAGCCAACTACCATCGTCCGTCTACAATGAGCAGTTCTTC.

This chain links TRBV9 with TRBJ2-3; maybe TRBD1 (5 bases). CDR3 length: 15 residues. Per germline, CDR1 SGDLS and CDR2 YYNGEE. V shed 0 bases and J shed 2 bases, with 10 bases lying between them. The CDR3 is CASSVVQAYTDTQYF. CDR3 DNA sequence: TGTGCCAGCAGCGTAGTACAGGCCTACACAGATACGCAGTATTTT.

As concerns this clone: The sample holds other DNA sequences that translate to the same CDR3. For the CDR3, the DNA is TGTGCCAGCAGCTTAGGGACAGGGGGAGGTCAGCCCCAGCATTTT. Amino acids: CASSLGTGGGQPQHF. The genes are TRBV7-9 and TRBJ1-5; 10 positions match TRBD1. The CDR3 loop spans 15 amino acids. Losses at the gene ends were 1 base for V and 6 bases for J; bases not matched to a gene: 3. The germline gives CDR1 SEHNR, CDR2 FQNEAQ (reference sequence).

The chain carries TRBV6-2 or TRBV6-3 and TRBJ1-2; D perhaps matches TRBD1 (5 bases). Germline values: CDR1 MNHEY, CDR2 SVGEGT. Between the trimmed V and J ends, which lost 0 bases and 0 bases, there was a span of 20 bases. This CDR3 is 19 amino acids long. As DNA, the CDR3 is TGTGCCAGCAGTTACTCGATTGGAGGGTCATCGGGACCTAACTATGGCTACACCTTC. Translation: CASSYSIGGSSGPNYGYTF.

The chain uses TRBV7-3 and TRBJ2-5, with 8 positions matching TRBD2. The CDR3 spans 16 residues. The V and J ends lost 1 base and 5 bases, in that order; junction bases with no gene match: 9. From germline, CDR1 is SGHTA and CDR2 FQGTGA. The CDR3 DNA reads TGTGCCAGCAGCTTAATGGGGAGACTAGCGTGGGAGACCCAGTACTTC. As protein: CASSLMGRLAWETQYF.

This sequence joins TRBV7-2 and TRBJ2-2, with TRBD2 identical over 11 bases. Germline V gene sequence: CDR1 SGHTA, CDR2 FQGNSA. Germline trimming cut 4 bases from V and 2 bases from J; bases unmatched to any gene: 6. The CDR3 is 17 amino acids. CDR3 in amino acids: CASSSGLAGLNTGELFF. CDR3 DNA sequence: TGTGCCAGCAGCTCCGGACTAGCGGGCCTCAACACCGGGGAGCTGTTTTTT.

The chain has TRBV27 and TRBJ1-1, with D tentatively TRBD1 (6 bases). This CDR3 comprises 16 residues. Germline-derived CDR1 and CDR2 are MNHEY and SMNVEV (reference sequence). V was clipped by 3 bases and J by 5 bases, with 19 bases between them. The CDR3 nucleotides are TGTGCCAGCAGTTTCGAACCCAGGGGCGGGGGGACTGAAGCTTTCTTT. Translated: CASSFEPRGGGTEAFF.

V is TRBV14 and J is TRBJ1-1, with D uncertain. Germline-derived CDR1 and CDR2 are SGHDN and FVKESK. The germline V and J ends were trimmed by 1 base and 0 bases, with 15 bases remaining between them. The CDR3 has 17 amino acids. The CDR3 protein is CASSQGLTRHLNTEAFF. As DNA, the CDR3 is TGTGCCAGCAGCCAAGGCCTAACCAGACACTTGAACACTGAAGCTTTCTTT.

The chain uses TRBV2 and TRBJ1-2; possible D gene TRBD1, 5 bases. This CDR3 has 14 residues. Germline V gene data show CDR1 as SNHLY and CDR2 as FYNNEI. V lost 3 bases and J lost 4, with 12 bases in between. CDR3 sequence (DNA): TGTGCCAGCAGTGATGGGAGGGGAGGCTATGGCTACACCTTC. Its protein product is CASSDGRGGYGYTF.

The rearrangement joins TRBV4-3 to TRBJ1-1; weak D call: TRBD1 (5 bases). The V gene's germline CDR1 is LGHNA and CDR2 YSLEER. Between the trimmed V and J ends, which lost 1 base and 6 bases, there was a span of 18 bases. The CDR3 contains 16 residues. CDR3: CASSQGGAGRNPEAFF. The CDR3 nucleotides are TGCGCCAGCAGCCAAGGCGGGGCAGGGCGGAATCCTGAAGCTTTCTTT.

The chain has TRBV29-1 and TRBJ1-2; possible D gene TRBD1, 5 bases. V lost 1 base to trimming and J lost 2 bases, with 8 bases between them. This CDR3 region has 13 residues. Germline V lookup: CDR1 SQVTM, CDR2 ANQGSEA. CDR3 residues: CSVEARQNYGYTF. The CDR3 DNA reads TGCAGCGTTGAAGCTAGACAGAACTATGGCTACACCTTC.

The chain employs TRBV5-1 and TRBJ2-1; no clear D. Germline-derived CDR1 and CDR2 are SGHRS and YFSETQ. Trimming removed 7 bases at V and 1 base at J, with 9 bases between. The CDR3 is 13 residues long. CDR3 sequence: CASSSTSYNEQFF. Here the CDR3 DNA reads TGCGCCAGCTCGAGTACGTCCTACAATGAGCAGTTCTTC. Full variable domain (outside the CDR3, taken from reference TRBV5-1 and TRBJ2-1): KAGVTQTPRYLIKTRGQQVTLSCSPISGHRSVSWYQQTPGQGLQFLFEYFSETQRNKGNFPGRFSGRQFSNSRSEMNVSTLELGDSALYLCASSSTSYNEQFFGPGTRLTVL.

J is TRBJ1-2 and V is TRBV3-1 (or the pseudogene TRBV3-2), with TRBD1 matching over 7 bases. This CDR3 spans 15 amino acids. Trimming took 4 bases from V and 4 from J; bases not matched to a gene: 9. CDR1 and CDR2 (germline): LGHDT, YNNKEL (reference sequence). CDR3 coding DNA: TGTGCCAGCAGCCTTGGGACAGCCTTTGGCTATGGCTACACCTTC. It is translated as CASSLGTAFGYGYTF.